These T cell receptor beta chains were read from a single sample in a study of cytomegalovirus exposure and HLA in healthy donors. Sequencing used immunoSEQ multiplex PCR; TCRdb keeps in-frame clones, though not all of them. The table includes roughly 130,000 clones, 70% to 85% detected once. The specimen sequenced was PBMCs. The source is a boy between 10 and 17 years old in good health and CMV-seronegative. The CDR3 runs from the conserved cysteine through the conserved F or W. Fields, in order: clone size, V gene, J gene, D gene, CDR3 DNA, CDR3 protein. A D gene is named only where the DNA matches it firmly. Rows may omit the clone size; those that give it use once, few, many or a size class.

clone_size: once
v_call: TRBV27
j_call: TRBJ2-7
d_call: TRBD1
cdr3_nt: TGTGCCAGCAGTTTCCAGGGGGCCTCCTACGAGCAGTACTTC
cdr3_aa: CASSFQGASYEQYF

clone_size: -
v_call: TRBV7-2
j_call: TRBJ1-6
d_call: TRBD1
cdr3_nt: TGTGCCAGCAGCGGCGGGACAGGGTCGAATTCACCCCTCCACTTT
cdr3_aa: CASSGGTGSNSPLHF

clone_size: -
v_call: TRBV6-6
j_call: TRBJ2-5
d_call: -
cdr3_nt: TGTGCCAGCAGCAAGGGGGGCGGGGGAGAGACCCAGTACTTC
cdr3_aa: CASSKGGGGETQYF

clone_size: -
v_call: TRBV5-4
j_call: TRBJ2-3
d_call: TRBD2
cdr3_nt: TGTGCCAGCAGCTCTCCTAGCGGTTCAACAGATACGCAGTATTTT
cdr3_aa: CASSSPSGSTDTQYF

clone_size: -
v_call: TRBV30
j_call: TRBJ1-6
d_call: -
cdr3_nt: TGTGCCTGGAGTGTCGGGTCACCCCTCCACTTT
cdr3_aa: CAWSVGSPLHF

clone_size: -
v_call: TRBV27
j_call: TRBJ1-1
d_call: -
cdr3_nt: TGTGCCAGCAGTTCCAGGGAAGCTTTCTTT
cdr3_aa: CASSSREAFF

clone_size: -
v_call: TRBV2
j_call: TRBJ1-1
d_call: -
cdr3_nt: TGTGCCAGCATGGGAGGGCCCTTGAACACTGAAGCTTTCTTT
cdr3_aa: CASMGGPLNTEAFF

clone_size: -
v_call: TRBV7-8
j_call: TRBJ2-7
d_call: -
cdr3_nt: TGTGCCAGCAGCGGAGGGGACGAGCAGTACTTC
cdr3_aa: CASSGGDEQYF

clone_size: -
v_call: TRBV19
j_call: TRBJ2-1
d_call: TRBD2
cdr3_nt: TGTGCCAGTAGACTAGCGGGAGGGCCAGCTGAGCAGTTCTTC
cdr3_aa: CASRLAGGPAEQFF

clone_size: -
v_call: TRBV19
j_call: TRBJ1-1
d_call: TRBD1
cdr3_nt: TGTGCCAGTAGTATACCCCCAGGGGGCTATCGCATGAACACTGAAGCTTTCTTT
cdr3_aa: CASSIPPGGYRMNTEAFF

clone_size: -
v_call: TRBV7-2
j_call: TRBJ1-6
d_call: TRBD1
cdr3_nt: TGTGCCAGCAGCGGCCGGGACAGGGGCTCCTATAATTCACCCCTCCACTTT
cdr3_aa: CASSGRDRGSYNSPLHF